Given below is one T cell receptor (beta chain) in context. The CDR3 covers 13 residues. CDR1 and CDR2 from the germline V gene are SQVTM and ANQGSEA. Trimming shortened V by 0 bases and J by 7 bases, and 10 bases separated the two germline ends. This sample is drawn from a study of blood T cell repertoires in COVID-19. Overall study: COVID-19 samples collected from the United States, Italy and Spain covered acute and convalescent phases. PBMCs, B-cell-depleted T cells, or T cells provided the cDNA or gDNA that made up the material.

This table comes from immunoSEQ multiplex PCR, and its TCRdb copy is limited to in-frame clones, with some not included. The data contain 190,000 or so clones, 90% of them singletons. The sample was peripheral blood. This clonotype originated in a man in his fifties or sixties with acute or convalescent COVID-19. This rearrangement joins TRBV29-1 to TRBJ2-1; tentative D call: TRBD1 (6 bases). As DNA, the CDR3 is TGCAGCGTTGAAGATCCCGGACAGAATGAGCAGTTCTTC. This codes for CSVEDPGQNEQFF.